The TCR beta chain under discussion was sequenced for a study of blood T cell repertoires in COVID-19. About the study: From T cells, B-cell-depleted T cells, or PBMCs came the material, which was cDNA or gDNA.

Original analysis: Amplification with reference gene primers provided the estimates of nucleated cell counts. Repertoires were generated with immunoSEQ multiplex PCR, while TCRdb's copy carries only in-frame clones and drops some. The V and J calls and clone size were taken over from that table, and D and trimming were inferred from the DNA. The data show some 94,000 clones, roughly 84% seen once. In this sample, this clone turned up a few times. There are 18 residues in the CDR3. The germline CDR1 and CDR2 sequences are SGHRS and YFSETQ. The V segment lost 0 bases and the J segment 0 bases; nucleotides outside the gene matches: 8.

The clonotype comes from a man between 65 and 79 years old with active or convalescent COVID-19. The chain links TRBV5-1 to TRBJ2-1; 8 bases are shared with TRBD1. The sequencing sample was made of peripheral blood. Written as DNA, the CDR3 is TGCGCCAGCAGCTTGGTTGTACAGGGGGTGGGCTCCTACAATGAGCAGTTCTTC. Translating it yields CASSLVVQGVGSYNEQFF.